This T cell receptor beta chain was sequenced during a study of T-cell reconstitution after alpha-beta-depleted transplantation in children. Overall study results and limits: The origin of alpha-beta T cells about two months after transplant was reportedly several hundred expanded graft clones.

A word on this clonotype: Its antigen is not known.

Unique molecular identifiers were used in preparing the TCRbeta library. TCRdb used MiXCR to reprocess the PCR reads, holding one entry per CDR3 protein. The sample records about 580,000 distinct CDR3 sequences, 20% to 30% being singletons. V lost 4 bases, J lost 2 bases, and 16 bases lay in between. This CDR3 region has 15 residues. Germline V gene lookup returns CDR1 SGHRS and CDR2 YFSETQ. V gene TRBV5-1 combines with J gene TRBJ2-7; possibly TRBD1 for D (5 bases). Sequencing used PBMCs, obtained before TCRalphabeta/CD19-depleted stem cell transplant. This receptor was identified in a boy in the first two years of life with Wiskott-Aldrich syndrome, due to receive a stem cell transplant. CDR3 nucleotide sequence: TGCGCCAGCAGCCCCGTTACCAGGGTTGCCTACGAGCAGTACTTC. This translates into CASSPVTRVAYEQYF.